These 8 T cell receptor beta chains were sequenced from one sample in a study of cytomegalovirus exposure and HLA in healthy donors. PCR used 60 Vbeta primers and 13 Jbeta primers. Only in-frame clones appear in the TCRdb table, and some are missing; sequencing was by immunoSEQ multiplex PCR. The sample records roughly 77,000 clones, roughly 70% being singletons. The sample taken for sequencing was PBMCs. These receptors were collected from a woman aged 40 to 50 in good health and CMV-seropositive.

The CDR3 DNA reads TGCGCCACCGGTACCTTGGAGCAGTACTTC. Translating gives CATGTLEQYF. The rearrangement uses TRBV10-1 and TRBJ2-7; D remains unclear. The germline V gene has CDR1 WNHNN and CDR2 SYGVQD (reference sequence). This CDR3 has 10 residues. Trimming took off 10 bases at V and 7 bases at J, with 11 bases between the two ends.

This CDR3 reads CASSLQGMNTEAFF. CDR3 DNA sequence: TGCGCCAGCAGCTTGCAGGGAATGAACACTGAAGCTTTCTTT. This rearrangement joins TRBV5-1 to TRBJ1-1; TRBD1 is a possible D gene (5 bases). Per germline, CDR1 SGHRS and CDR2 YFSETQ. The V end lost 1 base, the J end lost 0 bases, and 7 bases lay between the germline ends. This CDR3 has 14 residues.

J is TRBJ2-3 and V is TRBV27; D is unresolved. This CDR3 contains 13 residues. Germline V gives CDR1 MNHEY, CDR2 SMNVEV (reference sequence). Deletions cut 2 bases from V and 6 bases from J, with 9 bases between. CDR3 in DNA: TGTGCCAGCAGTTTAGGCGTCGGGGATACGCAGTATTTT. This encodes CASSLGVGDTQYF.

This clone was seen more than once but under ten times. V is TRBV5-1 and J is TRBJ1-5; perhaps TRBD1 as D (5 bases). The germline V and J ends were trimmed by 7 bases and 3 bases, with 11 bases remaining between them. The CDR3 sequence is 13 residues long. Germline CDR1 SGHRS, CDR2 YFSETQ. The CDR3 DNA is TGCGCCAGCGCCGGGGGACCCAATCAGCCCCAGCATTTT. Protein product: CASAGGPNQPQHF.

The chain has TRBV19 and TRBJ1-6; a weak D match, TRBD1 (6 bases). Trimming stripped 4 bases from V and 4 bases from J, with 14 bases between. The CDR3 runs 16 residues. Germline V CDR1 and CDR2: LNHDA, SQIVND (reference sequence). Written as DNA, the CDR3 is TGTGCCAGTAGTAGGAAAGACGACAGGTATAATTCACCCCTCCACTTT. It translates to CASSRKDDRYNSPLHF.

This rearrangement joins TRBV19 to TRBJ2-5; 8 bases agree with TRBD2. The ends lost 2 bases at V and 2 bases at J; junction bases unmatched: 4. CDR3 length equals 15 residues. Germline CDR1 reads LNHDA; CDR2 reads SQIVND (reference sequence). The CDR3 loop reads CASSILAGSQETQYF. The CDR3 DNA sequence: TGTGCCAGTAGTATATTAGCGGGGAGTCAAGAGACCCAGTACTTC.

The V call is TRBV10-3, the J call TRBJ1-2; 9 bases map to TRBD1. Germline assignment: CDR1 ENHRY and CDR2 SYGVKD. CDR3 length equals 13 residues. The chain's CDR3 is CVTQEDRGDGYTF. CDR3 DNA sequence: TGTGTGACTCAAGAGGACAGGGGTGATGGCTACACCTTC.

The V gene is TRBV10-2, the J gene TRBJ2-3, with a possible D match to TRBD2 (5 bases). Germline CDR1 is WSHSY and CDR2 is SAAADI. The CDR3 spans 15 residues. V was pared by 8 bases and J by 0 bases, with 15 bases between. The CDR3 sequence: CASLQTGVSTDTQYF. DNA of the CDR3: TGCGCCAGCCTTCAGACCGGGGTGAGCACAGATACGCAGTATTTT.